Following are 11 T cell receptor beta chains from one sample sequenced in a study of glioma-infiltrating T cells after dendritic cell vaccination. Profiling relied on immunoSEQ multiplex PCR, and the TCRdb table lists in-frame clones only, not all of them. This sample carries roughly 100,000 clones, around 85% of them seen once, and the ten largest clones take around 3%. Here the sequenced sample was blood, taken before dendritic cell vaccination. Source of these receptors: a human donor with glioblastoma.

The gene calls are TRBV10-2 and TRBJ1-3; 10 bases are a match to TRBD1. The CDR3 is made up of 15 amino acids. The V gene's germline CDR1 is WSHSY and CDR2 SAAADI. The V segment lost 6 bases and the J segment 6 bases; nucleotides outside the gene matches: 8. CDR3 in amino acids: CASRITTGGVNTIYF. DNA for the CDR3: TGCGCCAGCAGGATAACGACAGGGGGCGTAAACACCATATATTTT.

V and J are TRBV27 and TRBJ2-7; TRBD1 matches at 10 bases. Per the germline V gene, CDR1 is MNHEY and CDR2 is SMNVEV (reference sequence). The CDR3 sequence is 15 residues long. The V and J ends lost 5 bases and 2 bases, in that order; junction bases with no gene match: 6. The DNA for the CDR3 is TGTGCCAGCAGTCACGACAGGGGGCGTCCCTACGAGCAGTACTTC. Its translation is CASSHDRGRPYEQYF.

This chain connects TRBV1 to TRBJ2-5; the DNA was not used to check the table's D call, TRBD2. TRBV1 is a recognized pseudogene. The length of the CDR3 is 18 residues. CDR3 residues: CTSSQEGLAGGRLETQYF. The CDR3 region has the DNA TGCACCAGCAGCCAAGAAGGACTAGCGGGAGGGCGACTAGAGACCCAGTACTTC.

The genes are TRBV6-6 and TRBJ2-1, with 9 positions matching TRBD2. The V gene's germline CDR1 is MNHNY and CDR2 SVGAGI (reference sequence). J gave up 4 bases and V 8 bases, and 6 bases lay outside the gene matches. CDR3 length equals 14 residues. CDR3 loop: CASGRGGAYNEQFF. The CDR3 nucleotides are TGTGCCAGCGGGCGGGGGGGCGCGTACAATGAGCAGTTCTTC.

The CDR3 nucleotides read TGCGCCAGCAGCTTGGGTACAGGGGGGACTGAAGCTTTCTTT. Encoded protein: CASSLGTGGTEAFF. This rearrangement joins TRBV5-1 to TRBJ1-1; 8 positions match TRBD1. CDR1 and CDR2 (germline): SGHRS, YFSETQ. V dropped 0 bases and J dropped 5; count of bases not matched to a gene: 3. There are 14 residues in the CDR3.

The rearrangement links TRBV9 to TRBJ1-6; no reliable D call. In germline, CDR1 is SGDLS, CDR2 YYNGEE. V was trimmed by 0 bases and J by 6 bases, leaving 7 bases between them. This CDR3 region has 14 residues. The CDR3 DNA follows: TGTGCCAGCAGCGTAGGGAGTAGTAATTCACCCCTCCACTTT. Protein: CASSVGSSNSPLHF.

The chain links TRBV5-6 to TRBJ1-2; TRBD1 might be the D (6 bases). Germline CDR1 is SGHDT and CDR2 is YYEEEE. The germline V and J ends were trimmed by 4 bases and 0 bases, with 16 bases remaining between them. The length of the CDR3 is 16 residues. The CDR3 here is CASSRGGGGTNYGYTF. Here the CDR3 DNA reads TGTGCCAGCAGCCGCGGAGGGGGGGGAACTAACTATGGCTACACCTTC. Based on the CDR3 plus reference TRBV5-6 and TRBJ1-2, the full variable domain is DAGVTQSPTHLIKTRGQQVTLRCSPKSGHDTVSWYQQALGQGPQFIFQYYEEEERQRGNFPDRFSGHQFPNYSSELNVNALLLGDSALYLCASSRGGGGTNYGYTFGSGTRLTVV.

The CDR3 protein is CASSLTVPAGGQETQYF. The DNA of the CDR3 is TGCGCCAGCAGCTTAACGGTTCCAGCGGGAGGCCAAGAGACCCAGTACTTC. The J gene is TRBJ2-5, the V gene TRBV5-1; TRBD2 aligns across 9 bases. CDR3 length equals 17 residues. Germline-derived CDR1 and CDR2 are SGHRS and YFSETQ. V gave up 2 bases and J gave up 1 base; unmatched junction bases: 9.

This chain links TRBV12-5 with TRBJ2-5; perhaps TRBD2 as D (6 bases). Looked up from germline, CDR1 is LGHNT and CDR2 is FRNRAP. V gave up 7 bases and J gave up 3 bases, with 12 bases separating them. The length of the CDR3 is 13 residues. The CDR3 DNA follows: TGTGCTAGTGTTAGGGGAGGAGAAGAGACCCAGTACTTC. Its protein product is CASVRGGEETQYF.

This rearrangement joins TRBV2 to TRBJ1-5; D is possibly TRBD1 (5 bases). The length of the CDR3 is 14 residues. V lost 2 bases and J 11 bases, leaving 16 bases between the germline ends. CDR1 and CDR2 (germline): SNHLY, FYNNEI. Written as DNA, the CDR3 is TGTGCCAGCAGTGAATCAGGGTCCTTAGTGGCCCAGCATTTT. Residues: CASSESGSLVAQHF.

This chain connects TRBV12-5 to TRBJ1-1; 8 nucleotides align to TRBD1. V lost 2 bases to trimming and J lost 1 base; unmatched junction nucleotides: 6. Looked up from germline, CDR1 is LGHNT and CDR2 is FRNRAP. The CDR3 covers 16 residues. The CDR3 reads CASGLIQGARNTEAFF. The DNA for the CDR3 is TGTGCTAGTGGTTTGATTCAGGGGGCACGGAACACTGAAGCTTTCTTT.